This record looks at one T cell receptor (beta chain) sequence and its context. Antigen: not known. This table comes from immunoSEQ multiplex PCR, and its TCRdb copy is limited to in-frame clones, with some not included. Of 140,000 or so clones listed, 80% to 95% are singletons. These data are taken from a study of T cell responses to AZD1222 COVID-19 vaccine. Whole-study results and caveats: Baseline testing showed seropositivity in only a handful of AZD1222 recipients. With two AZD1222 doses given, Spike-specific TCR breadth and depth both rose.

Germline CDR1 reads LNHDA; CDR2 reads SQIVND (reference sequence). The CDR3 length is 13 residues. The V end was cut by 6 bases, the J end by 5 bases, with 8 bases between. The sequence was collected from an adult who received the AZD1222 COVID-19 vaccine. This specimen consisted of peripheral blood, obtained 28 days after the second AZD1222 dose. The chain uses TRBV19 and TRBJ1-6; tentatively, D is TRBD1 (5 bases). The CDR3 region has the DNA TGTGCCAGTAGACGGGACCATAATTCACCCCTCCACTTT. Protein product: CASRRDHNSPLHF. The full variable domain, completed using reference TRBV19 and TRBJ1-6, is DGGITQSPKYLFRKEGQNVTLSCEQNLNHDAMYWYRQDPGQGLRLIYYSQIVNDFQKGDIAEGYSVSREKKESFPLTVTSAQKNPTAFYLCASRRDHNSPLHFGNGTRLTVT.